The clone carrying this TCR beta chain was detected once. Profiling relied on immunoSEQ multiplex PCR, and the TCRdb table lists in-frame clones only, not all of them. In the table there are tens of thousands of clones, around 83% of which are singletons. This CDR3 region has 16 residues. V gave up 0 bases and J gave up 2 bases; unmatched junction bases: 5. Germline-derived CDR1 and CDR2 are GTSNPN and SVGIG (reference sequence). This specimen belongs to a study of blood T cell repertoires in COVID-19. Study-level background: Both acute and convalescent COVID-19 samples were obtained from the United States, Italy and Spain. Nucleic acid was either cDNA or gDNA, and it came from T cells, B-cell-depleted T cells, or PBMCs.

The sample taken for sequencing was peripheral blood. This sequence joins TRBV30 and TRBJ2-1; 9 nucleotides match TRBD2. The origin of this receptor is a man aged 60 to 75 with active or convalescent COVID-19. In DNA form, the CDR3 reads TGTGCCTGGAGTGTAGGGGCGGGAGGGCCCTACAATGAGCAGTTCTTC. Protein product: CAWSVGAGGPYNEQFF. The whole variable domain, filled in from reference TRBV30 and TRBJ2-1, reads SQTIHQWPATLVQPVGSPLSLECTVEGTSNPNLYWYRQAAGRGLQLLFYSVGIGQISSEVPQNLSASRPQDRQFILSSKKLLLSDSGFYLCAWSVGAGGPYNEQFFGPGTRLTVL.